The following is a T cell receptor beta chain sequence with its context. There are 16 residues in the CDR3. J gave up 2 bases and V 5 bases, and 10 bases lay outside the gene matches. From germline, CDR1 is SGHNT and CDR2 YENEEA. Profiling relied on immunoSEQ multiplex PCR, and the TCRdb table lists in-frame clones only, not all of them. The sample has a few hundred thousand clones, roughly nine tenths seen once. The sample belongs to a study of blood T cell repertoires in COVID-19. The receptor was derived from a woman between 18 and 30 years old in a cohort exposed to, infected with or recovered from COVID-19 (not recorded which). The sequenced sample consisted of PBMCs or T cells enriched from blood (not recorded which). The rearrangement uses TRBV11-3 and TRBJ2-7, with 9 bases fitting TRBD1. This CDR3 reads CASSTPRDRAPYEQYF. DNA of the CDR3: TGTGCCAGCAGCACGCCCCGGGACAGGGCCCCCTACGAGCAGTACTTC.